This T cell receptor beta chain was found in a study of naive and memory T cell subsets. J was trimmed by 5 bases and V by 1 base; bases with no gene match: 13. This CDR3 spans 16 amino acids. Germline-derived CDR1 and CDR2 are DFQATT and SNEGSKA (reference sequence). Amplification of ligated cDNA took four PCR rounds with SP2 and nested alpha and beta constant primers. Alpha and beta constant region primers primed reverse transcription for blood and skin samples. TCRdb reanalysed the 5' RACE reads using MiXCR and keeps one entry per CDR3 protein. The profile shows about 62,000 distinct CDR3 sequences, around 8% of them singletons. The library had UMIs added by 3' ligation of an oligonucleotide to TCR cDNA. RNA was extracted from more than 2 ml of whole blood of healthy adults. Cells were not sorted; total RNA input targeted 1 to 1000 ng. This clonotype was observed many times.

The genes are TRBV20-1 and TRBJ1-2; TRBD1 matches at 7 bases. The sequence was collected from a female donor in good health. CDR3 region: CSARGQGTNPFYGYTF. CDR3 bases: TGCAGTGCTAGAGGACAGGGCACGAACCCTTTTTATGGCTACACCTTC.